This TCR beta chain comes out of a study of blood T cell repertoires in COVID-19. Across the study: Both acute and convalescent COVID-19 samples were obtained from the United States, Italy and Spain. The analysed material was cDNA or gDNA that came from T cells, B-cell-depleted T cells, or PBMCs.

One Seattle source followed patients from active infection through their disease course. Authors' processing steps: Estimation of nucleated cell counts relied on the amplification of reference gene primers. The protocol was immunoSEQ multiplex PCR, while the TCRdb copy is restricted to in-frame clones and leaves out a portion. The DNA gave D and trimming, while V, J and clone size come from that table. The sample comprises about 300,000 clones, just under 90% of which are singletons, and less than 2% rests with the top ten. CDR1 is MNHNY and CDR2 is SVGAGI in the germline V gene (reference sequence). This CDR3 spans 14 amino acids. V dropped 4 bases and J dropped 2 bases, with 11 bases sitting between them. This clone was recorded only once.

This clonotype was obtained from a woman aged 25 to 39 with COVID-19, enrolled during active disease. Sequenced material: peripheral blood. The chain joins TRBV6-6 to TRBJ2-5, with D perhaps TRBD1 (6 bases). The CDR3 here is CASSSYREQETQYF. DNA for the CDR3: TGTGCCAGCAGTTCCTACAGGGAACAAGAGACCCAGTACTTC.